This T cell receptor (beta chain) was documented in a study of cytomegalovirus exposure and HLA in healthy donors (dated by TCRdb to 2016 to 2017). For the wider study: In an earlier analysis of 587 of the donors, 250 to 300 Gb of sequence data and 90 million to 120 million unique TCR beta sequences from roughly 200 million T cells were reported. Rather than using new phenotypic data, the later analysis identified candidate immune exposures from TCR beta sequences and from how often those sequences occurred across donors. A later genetic analysis used genome-wide SNP genotypes for about 60% of the roughly 700 donors, treating that subset as a discovery cohort. Every repertoire in the discovery cohort had been generated on one and the same sequencing platform. On average, 235,054 unique TCR beta nucleotide sequences were sequenced per donor among a few hundred genotyped donors of the cohort, with about 17% of those sequences being non-productive. Typing coverage varied by locus: roughly 620-630 donors for A, B, C, DRB1 and DQB1; under 550 for DQA1; nearly 610 for DPA1; around 450 for DPB1. Using immunosequencing, the study profiled T cell repertoires from about 610 subjects and related those repertoires to cytomegalovirus serostatus. In an earlier analysis of 500 to 650 of the donors, high-throughput TCR beta sequencing was used to judge whether each TCR beta V gene segment behaved as functional or pseudogenic. A separate validation cohort of roughly 130 different subjects was used in addition to the approximately 700-subject first cohort. HLA typing included class I and class II loci at four-digit resolution. A later analysis re-analyzed previously published TCR beta repertoires from hundreds of donors and added high-resolution HLA genotyping to study TCR occurrence patterns. Because of strong linkage in the cohort, four or five DR-DQ haplotypes were treated as single units for association and clustering. Donor age, sex, ethnicity and CMV serostatus were compiled alongside the repertoire data. The study combined high-throughput TCR immunosequencing, statistical association of individual TCRs with disease status, and machine learning to predict cytomegalovirus infection status. Among the roughly 430 genotyped donors, approximately 82% belonged to the genetic ancestry cluster associated with self-reported Caucasian donors. The study was designed to test whether signatures of past pathogen exposure could be identified by cataloging public T cell receptors. An early release covering some 640 HLA-typed donors comprised about 310 gigabases of sequencing data and tens of millions of unique TCR sequences.

The germline V gene (reference sequence) specifies MNHEY as CDR1 and SMNVEV as CDR2. The V and J ends are trimmed by 6 bases and 2 bases, leaving 16 bases between them. Spanning cysteine to phenylalanine, the CDR3 consists of 15 amino acids. Only the CDR3 DNA stays, 45 bases, in frame from base 1. The full study reports these points: Broadly in line with IMGT annotations, most TCR beta V segments showed up in productive rearrangements about 90% or about 30% of the time in an earlier analysis of 587 of the donors. In a later analysis, the rate of TCR association differed among HLA loci, with DRB1 alleles having the most associated TCRs and HLA-C alleles having the fewest. According to a later analysis, parvovirus B19, influenza, CMV and Epstein-Barr virus appeared linked to several top co-occurrence clusters. A group of highly shared sequence variants was considered likely to be a technical artifact of the sequencing pipeline. Because HLA typing was missing for some donors at each locus, association tests included only the typed subset. In vitro tests confirmed that a few of the cytomegalovirus-associated TCR beta chains recognize cytomegalovirus antigens. Most TCR sequences were seen in very few donors, while some public TCRs were found in many individuals. A later genetic analysis associated a missense DCLRE1C variant with V-gene and J-gene trimming of TCR beta chains, and an independent cohort replicated the association. The only immune exposure information available for the cohort was CMV serostatus. Because the 87-base-pair reads could not distinguish some IMGT-functional V segments, including TRBV6-2 and TRBV6-3, those segments were excluded. A further reported finding was that TCR beta sequences accurately predicted the HLA-A and HLA-B alleles for most subjects in the first cohort. The presence/absence analyses assumed that sequencing depth was roughly uniform across donors, and that assumption may not be true. In a later analysis, most CMV-associated TCR beta chains were found to appear HLA-restricted, with HLA associations seemingly driven largely by CMV exposure. According to the authors, the approach could potentially be generalized to other disease states and immunological phenotypes. Specific HLA alleles were associated with 18,000 or so TCR beta sequences at a false discovery rate of 0.05 in a later analysis. In the study, some 180 TCR beta chains were listed as associated with cytomegalovirus. Assigning TCR associations to individual alleles was difficult when HLA alleles, especially DR and DQ, strongly co-occurred. In a later genetic analysis, fewer N-insertions in productive TCRs were reported among donors in an Asian-associated ancestry cluster than the roughly 700-donor mean. In this cohort, only TCR beta chains were sequenced, and detectable features were limited by the absence of alpha or paired-chain data. The classifier was reported to diagnose cytomegalovirus status with high specificity and sensitivity in both the original cohort and the validation cohort. Because counts were too low, seventeen rarely observed V segments, including chromosome 9 orphons, were excluded from the earlier analysis of around 640 of the donors. A later analysis found that HLA-associated TCR beta chains were more clonally expanded and had lower generation probabilities than equally common non-associated chains. Linkage disequilibrium might explain the correlated functional status among segregating V segments, but an unknown experimental factor could not be ruled out.

This clone was observed once. The clone's antigen remains unknown. It has no much larger one-base neighbor in the sample; base qualities were not kept. Library generation was performed with the immunoSEQ multiplex PCR assay. For the multiplex PCR, a mixture combining 60 forward primers for TCR Vbeta segments and 13 reverse primers for TCR Jbeta segments was used. The CDR3 region of rearranged TCR beta genes was amplified from genomic DNA with a multiplex PCR assay. The amplified TCR beta libraries were sequenced on the Illumina HiSeq System as 87-base-pair reads. Per the authors' processing: In a later analysis, approximately 74 million unique TCR beta chains were counted across the roughly 610 repertoires, and approximately 11 million of these chains were shared by at least two donors. A nearest-neighbor algorithm error-corrected the raw reads and collapsed the reads into unique sequences, merging closely related sequences to remove PCR and sequencing errors. V, D and J gene segments were assigned by aligning CDR3 sequences to IMGT reference sequences. For a sequence to be retained, a match of at least six nucleotides was required to both a V gene segment and a J gene segment. Rearrangements were called productive when the CDR3 lacked stop codons and stayed in frame with V and J; all others were non-productive. Following IMGT convention, CDR3 was defined as the stretch from the second conserved V-encoded cysteine to the conserved J-encoded phenylalanine. The earlier analysis of about 500 of the donors excluded sequences that lacked an unambiguous match to a single V gene segment. In an earlier analysis of some 590 of the donors, a V segment was called functional when productive rearrangements were above 56.7%, and segregating when the standard deviation between donors exceeded 5%. A statistical classification framework was developed to diagnose cytomegalovirus status using the catalog of TCR beta chain sequences. V and J gene assignment, in a later analysis, came from comparing TCR nucleotide sequences with IMGT/GENE-DB human TR gene sequences. The TCRdist pipeline was used in a later analysis to assign CDR3 sequences and most-parsimonious VDJ recombination scenarios. In a later analysis, each TCR beta chain was defined by its CDR3 amino acid sequence together with its V-gene family, and reads lacking a unique V-gene family were excluded. In a later analysis, nearly 600 highly shared, low-generation-probability nucleotide sequences were removed to address suspected cross-contamination and a sequencing artifact. In a later analysis, a clonal expansion index for each public chain was calculated from normalized within-repertoire ranks of inferred template counts. A later analysis computed generation probabilities with a VDJ recombination model fitted to out-of-frame rearrangements, and checked the results against IGoR. In a later analysis, hypergeometric tests were used to score TCR-TCR, TCR-HLA and TCR-CMV co-occurrence, with a repertoire-size bias correction applied to TCR pairs. To estimate false discovery rates, a later analysis permuted the HLA or CMV assignments 20 times. In a later analysis, co-occurring TCRs were grouped using DBSCAN, and TCRdist sequence similarity was added for clustering within HLA-allele-positive subsets. For co-occurrence clustering, repertoires with fewer than 30,000 or more than 120,000 public chains were excluded, along with about five repertoires with anomalous nucleotide sharing. Drawn from immuneACCESS, this table holds only the in-frame rearrangements with V and J called that TCRdb kept. Clones are partly lost; checked studies trace under half to an unresolved V gene and leave the rest unexplained. V, J and clone size were drawn from that table, and D and trimming were deduced from the DNA. This sample comprises 90,000 to 110,000 clones, roughly three quarters of them detected only once. The ten most abundant clones make up 5.6% of the sample.

The cohort comprised some 700 healthy bone marrow donors. At the time of sampling, all cohort members were nominally healthy, though unrecorded immune exposures were likely present. The donor was CMV seronegative and was included in the group of 352 seronegative cohort members. A peripheral blood sample was collected from each donor, and TCR beta sequencing was performed on peripheral blood mononuclear cells. The Qiagen DNeasy Blood Extraction Kit was used to extract genomic DNA from the blood cell samples. This sequence uses TRBV27 and TRBJ1-2; perhaps TRBD1 is the D gene, with 5 bases matching. The sample consisted of PBMCs. The sequence was collected from a male donor in good health and CMV-seronegative. At the DNA level, the sequence is TGTGCCAGCAGCTCAGGGTATTCGCTAAACTATGGCTACACCTTC. It translates to CASSSGYSLNYGYTF.